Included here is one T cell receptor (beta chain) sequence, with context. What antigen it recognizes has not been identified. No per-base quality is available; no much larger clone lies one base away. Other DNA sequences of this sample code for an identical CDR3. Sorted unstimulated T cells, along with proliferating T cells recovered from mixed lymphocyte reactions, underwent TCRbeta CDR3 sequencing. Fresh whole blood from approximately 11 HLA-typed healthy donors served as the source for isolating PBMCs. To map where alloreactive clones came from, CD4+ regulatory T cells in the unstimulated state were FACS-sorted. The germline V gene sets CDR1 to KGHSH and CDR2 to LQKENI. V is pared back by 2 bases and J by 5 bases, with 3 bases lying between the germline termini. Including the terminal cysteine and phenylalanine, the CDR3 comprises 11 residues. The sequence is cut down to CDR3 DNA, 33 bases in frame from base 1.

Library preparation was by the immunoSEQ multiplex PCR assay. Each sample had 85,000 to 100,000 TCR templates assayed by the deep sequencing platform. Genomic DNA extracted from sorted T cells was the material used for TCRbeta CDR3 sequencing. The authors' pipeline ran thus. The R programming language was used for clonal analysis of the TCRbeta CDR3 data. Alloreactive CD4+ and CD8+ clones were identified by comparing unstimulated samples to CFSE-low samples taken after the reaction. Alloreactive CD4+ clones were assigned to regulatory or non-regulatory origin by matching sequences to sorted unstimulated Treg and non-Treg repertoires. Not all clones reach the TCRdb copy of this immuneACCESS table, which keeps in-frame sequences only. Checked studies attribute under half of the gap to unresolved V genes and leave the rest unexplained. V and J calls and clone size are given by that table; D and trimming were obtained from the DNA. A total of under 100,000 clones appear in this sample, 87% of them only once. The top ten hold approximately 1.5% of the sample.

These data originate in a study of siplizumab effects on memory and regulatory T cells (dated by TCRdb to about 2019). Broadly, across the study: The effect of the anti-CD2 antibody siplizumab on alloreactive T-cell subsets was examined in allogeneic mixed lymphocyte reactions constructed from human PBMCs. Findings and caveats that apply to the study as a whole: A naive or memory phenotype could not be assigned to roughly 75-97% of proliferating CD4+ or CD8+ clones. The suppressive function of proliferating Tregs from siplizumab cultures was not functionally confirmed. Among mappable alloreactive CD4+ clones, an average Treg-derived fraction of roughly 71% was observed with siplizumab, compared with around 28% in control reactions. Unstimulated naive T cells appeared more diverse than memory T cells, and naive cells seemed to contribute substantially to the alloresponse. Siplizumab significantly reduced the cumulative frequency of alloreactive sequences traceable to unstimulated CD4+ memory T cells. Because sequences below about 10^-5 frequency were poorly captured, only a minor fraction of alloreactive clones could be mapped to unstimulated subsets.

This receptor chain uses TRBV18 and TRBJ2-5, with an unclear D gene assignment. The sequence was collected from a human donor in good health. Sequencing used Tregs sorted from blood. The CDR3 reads CASSPGETQYF. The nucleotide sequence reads TGTGCCAGCTCACCAGGCGAGACCCAGTACTTC.